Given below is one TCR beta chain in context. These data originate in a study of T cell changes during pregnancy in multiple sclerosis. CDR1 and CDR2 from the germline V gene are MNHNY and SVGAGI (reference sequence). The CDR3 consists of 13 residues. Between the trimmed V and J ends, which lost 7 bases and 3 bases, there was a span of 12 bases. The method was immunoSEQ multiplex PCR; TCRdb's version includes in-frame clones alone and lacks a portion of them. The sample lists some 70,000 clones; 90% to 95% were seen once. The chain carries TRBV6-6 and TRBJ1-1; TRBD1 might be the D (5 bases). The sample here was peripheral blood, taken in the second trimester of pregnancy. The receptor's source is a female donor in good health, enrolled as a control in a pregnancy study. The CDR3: CASTISRDTEAFF. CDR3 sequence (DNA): TGTGCCAGCACCATCAGCAGGGACACTGAAGCTTTCTTT.